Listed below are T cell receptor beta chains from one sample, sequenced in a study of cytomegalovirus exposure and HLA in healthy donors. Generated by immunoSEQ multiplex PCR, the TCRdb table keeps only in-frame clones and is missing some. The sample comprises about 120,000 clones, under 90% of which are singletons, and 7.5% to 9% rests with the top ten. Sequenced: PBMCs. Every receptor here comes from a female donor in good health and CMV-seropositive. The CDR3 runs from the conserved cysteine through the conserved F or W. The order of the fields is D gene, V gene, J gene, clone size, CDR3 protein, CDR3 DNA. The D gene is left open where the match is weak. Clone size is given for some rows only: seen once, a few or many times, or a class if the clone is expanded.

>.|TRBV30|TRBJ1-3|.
CAWARAGGNTIYF
TGTGCCTGGGCAAGGGCGGGCGGAAACACCATATATTTT
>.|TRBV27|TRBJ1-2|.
CASSYSGTHYGEENYGYTF
TGTGCCAGCAGTTATTCCGGGACTCATTACGGCGAGGAAAACTATGGCTACACCTTC
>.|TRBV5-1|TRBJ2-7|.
CASSPLPQGPNPEQYF
TGCGCCAGCAGCCCGCTGCCACAGGGCCCCAACCCGGAGCAGTACTTC
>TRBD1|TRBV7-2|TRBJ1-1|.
CASSYRGPTEAFF
TGTGCCAGCAGTTACAGGGGTCCGACTGAAGCTTTCTTT
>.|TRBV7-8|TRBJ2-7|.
CASSPYSANTYEQYF
TGTGCCAGCAGCCCCTATTCCGCGAATACCTACGAGCAGTACTTC
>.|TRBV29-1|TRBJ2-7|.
CSVEVGYYEQYF
TGCAGCGTTGAAGTCGGTTACTACGAGCAGTACTTC
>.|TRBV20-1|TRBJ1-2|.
CSARGGADYTF
TGCAGTGCTAGAGGGGGCGCCGACTACACCTTC
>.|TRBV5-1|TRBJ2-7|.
CASHPGVGSYEQYF
TGCGCCAGCCACCCAGGGGTAGGCTCCTACGAGCAGTACTTC
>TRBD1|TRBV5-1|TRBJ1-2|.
CASSIGQGAIGYTF
TGCGCCAGCAGCATAGGTCAGGGGGCGATCGGCTACACCTTC
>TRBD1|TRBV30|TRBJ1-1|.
CAWSEGAGGEAFF
TGTGCCTGGAGTGAGGGGGCAGGGGGGGAAGCTTTCTTT
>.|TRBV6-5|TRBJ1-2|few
CASGAGLFYGYTF
TGTGCCAGCGGCGCGGGGCTCTTTTATGGCTACACCTTC
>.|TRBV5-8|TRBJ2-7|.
CASSPRVGQYF
TGTGCCAGCAGCCCCAGGGTAGGGCAGTACTTC
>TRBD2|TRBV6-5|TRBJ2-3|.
CASSLTSGDIDTQYF
TGTGCCAGCAGCTTGACTAGCGGGGATATAGATACGCAGTATTTT
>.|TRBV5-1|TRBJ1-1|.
CASSLSYQGNTEAFF
TGCGCCAGCAGCTTGTCATATCAGGGGAACACTGAAGCTTTCTTT
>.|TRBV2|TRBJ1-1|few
CASSVSNTEAFF
TGTGCCAGCAGTGTTAGTAACACTGAAGCTTTCTTT
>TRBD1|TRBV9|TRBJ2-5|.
CASSPSTGSQETQYF
TGTGCCAGCAGCCCATCGACAGGGAGCCAAGAGACCCAGTACTTC
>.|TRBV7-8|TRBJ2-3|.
CASSPRGGGQKDTQYF
TGTGCCAGCAGCCCTCGGGGCGGGGGCCAGAAAGATACGCAGTATTTT
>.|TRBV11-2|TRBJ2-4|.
CASSLRGTRHENIQYF
TGTGCCAGCAGCTTAAGGGGGACACGACACGAAAACATTCAGTACTTC
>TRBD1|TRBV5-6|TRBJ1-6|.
CASSQPRTGENSPLHF
TGTGCCAGCAGTCAACCCCGGACAGGAGAAAATTCACCCCTCCACTTT
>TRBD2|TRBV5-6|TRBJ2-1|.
CASSPLGGKDNEQFF
TGTGCCAGCAGCCCTCTCGGGGGGAAGGACAATGAGCAGTTCTTC
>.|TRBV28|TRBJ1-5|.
CASSLGQGQSNQPQHF
TGTGCCAGCAGTTTAGGGCAGGGCCAAAGCAATCAGCCCCAGCATTTT
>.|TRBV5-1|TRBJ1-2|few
CASSLEQDYGYTF
TGCGCCAGCAGCTTAGAGCAGGACTATGGCTACACCTTC
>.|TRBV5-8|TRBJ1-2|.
CASSLSGEAGYTF
TGTGCCAGCAGCTTGTCGGGAGAGGCTGGCTACACCTTC
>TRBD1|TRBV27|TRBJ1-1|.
CASSSEQGRPKNTEAFF
TGTGCCAGCAGTTCCGAACAGGGGCGACCTAAGAACACTGAAGCTTTCTTT
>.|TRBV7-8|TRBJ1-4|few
CASSLGRGEKLFF
TGTGCCAGCAGCCTCGGTAGGGGTGAAAAACTGTTTTTT
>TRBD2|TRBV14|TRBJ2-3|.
CASSQTMTSGADTQYF
TGTGCCAGCAGCCAAACGATGACTAGCGGGGCAGATACGCAGTATTTT
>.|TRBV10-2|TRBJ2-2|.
CAILGHPNTGELFF
TGCGCCATCCTGGGACACCCGAACACCGGGGAGCTGTTTTTT
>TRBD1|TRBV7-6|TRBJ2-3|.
CASSPRQGTDTQYF
TGTGCCAGCAGCCCCCGACAGGGAACAGATACGCAGTATTTT
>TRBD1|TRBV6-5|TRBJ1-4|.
CVTSKSTGGAEKLFF
TGTGTAACCAGCAAATCTACAGGGGGGGCTGAAAAACTGTTTTTT
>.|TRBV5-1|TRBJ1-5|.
CASSLRGGPDQPQHF
TGCGCCAGCAGCCTCCGCGGAGGCCCCGATCAGCCCCAGCATTTT
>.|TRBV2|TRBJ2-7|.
CASSEDYSGEQYF
TGTGCCAGCAGTGAGGACTACTCAGGCGAGCAGTACTTC
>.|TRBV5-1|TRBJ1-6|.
CASSLWEQGQGSTPLHF
TGCGCCAGCAGCTTGTGGGAACAGGGTCAAGGATCTACACCCCTCCACTTT
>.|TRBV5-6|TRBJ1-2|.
CASSLPGQGWYGYTF
TGTGCCAGCAGCCTCCCCGGCCAGGGGTGGTATGGCTACACCTTC
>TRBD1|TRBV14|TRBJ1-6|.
CASSQQGVDSPLHF
TGTGCCAGCAGCCAACAGGGGGTTGATTCACCCCTCCACTTT
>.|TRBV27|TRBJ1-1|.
CASSFRGGPNTEAFF
TGTGCCAGCAGTTTCCGGGGGGGCCCGAACACTGAAGCTTTCTTT
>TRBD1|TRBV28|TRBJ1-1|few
CASTSTGTGKGTEAFF
TGTGCCAGTACGTCGACCGGGACAGGGAAGGGCACTGAAGCTTTCTTT
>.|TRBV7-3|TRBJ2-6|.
CASSPGHSGANVLTF
TGTGCCAGCAGCCCCGGACACTCTGGGGCCAACGTCCTGACTTTC
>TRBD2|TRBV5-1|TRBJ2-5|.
CASSFGGEQYF
TGCGCCAGCAGCTTCGGGGGGGAGCAGTACTTC
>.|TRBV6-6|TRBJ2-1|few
CASSSTFGPYNEQFF
TGTGCCAGCAGCTCTACCTTTGGGCCGTACAATGAGCAGTTCTTC
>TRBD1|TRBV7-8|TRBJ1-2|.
CASSLARQGSSYTF
TGTGCCAGCAGCTTAGCTCGACAGGGTTCGAGCTACACCTTC
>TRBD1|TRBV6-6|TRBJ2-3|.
CASSYGRDRGDTQYF
TGTGCCAGCAGTTACGGGAGGGACAGGGGAGATACGCAGTATTTT
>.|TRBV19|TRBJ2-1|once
CASSIGAAAYNEQFF
TGTGCCAGTAGTATCGGCGCGGCAGCCTACAATGAGCAGTTCTTC
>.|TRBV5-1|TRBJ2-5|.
CASSFGGSGPETQYF
TGCGCCAGCAGCTTTGGCGGATCAGGGCCGGAGACCCAGTACTTC
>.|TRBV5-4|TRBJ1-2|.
CASSSGVRNYGYTF
TGTGCCAGCAGCTCAGGGGTGAGAAACTATGGCTACACCTTC
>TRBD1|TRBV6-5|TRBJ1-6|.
CASSYVGTGDSPLHF
TGTGCCAGCAGTTACGTTGGGACAGGGGATTCACCCCTCCACTTT